The 24 T cell receptor beta chains given below trace back to one sample, sequenced in a study of post-analysis software for immune sequencing data. Study-level findings and limits: Relative to controls, patients had about 5 TRBV segments at higher frequency, with TRBV5-6, TRBV5-1 and TRBV20-1 among these.

Their cognate antigens are unknown. cDNA libraries for TCR beta contained unique molecular identifiers. TCRdb re-called the PCR reads with MiXCR, one entry per CDR3 protein. The sample holds around 700,000 distinct CDR3 sequences, approximately 59% seen once. Sequenced input: blood. These receptors originate from a girl aged 2 to 9 with multiple sclerosis.

The genes are TRBV27 and TRBJ2-5, with 12 bases identical to TRBD2. The end of the DNA aligns better with TRBJ2-7, so the J call may be wrong. This CDR3 is built from 15 residues. Germline CDR1 reads MNHEY; CDR2 reads SMNVEV (reference sequence). The CDR3 DNA sequence: TGTGCCAGCAGTTGGACTAGCGGGGTCTCCTACGAGCAGTACTTC. Its protein product is CASSWTSGVSYEQYF.

Concerning this clonotype: The CDR3 carries no conserved terminal phenylalanine or tryptophan, so it likely arises from a read error. V usage is TRBV12-3 or TRBV12-4 and J usage is TRBJ2-7, with 7 bases matching TRBD1. V trimming: 6 bases; J trimming: 7 bases; junction bases outside the gene matches: 12. CDR3 size: 14 residues. The CDR3 is CASRYSGTASEQYL. In nucleotides, the CDR3 is TGTGCCAGCAGGTATTCCGGGACAGCCTCTGAGCAGTACTTA.

This clonotype turned up a few times. The CDR3 sequence: CSARGTSGREDTQYF. The CDR3 nucleotides are TGCAGTGCTAGAGGGACTAGCGGGAGAGAAGATACGCAGTATTTT. The rearrangement links TRBV20-1 to TRBJ2-3; 13 bases fit TRBD2. Germline CDR1 reads DFQATT; CDR2 reads SNEGSKA (reference sequence). The trim removed 1 base at V and 5 bases at J, leaving 3 bases unmatched. The CDR3 loop spans 15 amino acids.

This clonotype was seen a handful of times. This chain links TRBV12-3 or TRBV12-4 with TRBJ2-7, with 7 bases matching TRBD1. V was pared by 7 bases and J by 3 bases, with 6 bases of the junction left unmatched. CDR3 size: 13 residues. The CDR3, as DNA: TGTGCCAGCAACTTTCAGGGGGACTACGAGCAGTACTTC. This translates into CASNFQGDYEQYF.

The sample holds a few counts of this clonotype. The V gene is TRBV5-5, the J gene TRBJ2-3; D call uncertain. Looked up from germline, CDR1 is SGHKS and CDR2 is YYEKEE (reference sequence). The CDR3 has 15 amino acids. V was trimmed by 0 bases and J by 6 bases, leaving 14 bases between them. As DNA, the CDR3 is TGTGCCAGCAGCTTGGTGGGCGGTGGAGCGGATACGCAGTATTTT. This encodes CASSLVGGGADTQYF.

The chain is built from TRBV10-3 and TRBJ2-6; D is perhaps TRBD1 (6 bases). The V end lost 10 bases, the J end lost 2 bases, and 12 bases lay between the germline ends. The CDR3 runs to 14 residues. Per germline, CDR1 ENHRY and CDR2 SYGVKD. The CDR3 coding sequence is TGTGCCACCCACCCAGGGGCTGGGGCCAACGTCCTGACTTTC. This translates into CATHPGAGANVLTF.

This clonotype has a handful of counts. V usage is TRBV4-3 and J usage is TRBJ2-1; possibly TRBD2 for D (5 bases). V was trimmed by 0 bases and J by 9 bases, leaving 12 bases between them. This CDR3 region has 14 residues. CDR1 and CDR2 (germline): LGHNA, YSLEER. The CDR3 DNA reads TGCGCCAGCAGCCAAGATGGTACGGGGTCTGAGCAGTTCTTC. Its translation is CASSQDGTGSEQFF.

This clonotype was seen a few times. The chain couples TRBV7-2 to TRBJ2-1; 7 nucleotides line up with TRBD2. The CDR3 runs to 16 residues. The germline gives CDR1 SGHTA, CDR2 FQGNSA. J was trimmed by 0 bases and V by 5 bases; bases with no gene match: 7. CDR3 loop: CASSHYSGVSYNEQFF. The DNA of the CDR3 is TGTGCCAGCAGCCACTACAGCGGGGTCTCCTACAATGAGCAGTTCTTC.

The rearrangement links TRBV7-9 to TRBJ2-7; D unresolved. Germline-derived CDR1 and CDR2 are SEHNR and FQNEAQ (reference sequence). The CDR3 is made up of 15 amino acids. Trimming removed 5 bases at V and 1 base at J, with 15 bases between. DNA of the CDR3: TGTGCCAGCAGCCCAGTCGCTCCCGATTCCTACGAGCAGTACTTC. This encodes CASSPVAPDSYEQYF.

V gene TRBV11-2 combines with J gene TRBJ2-3, with 9 bases lining up with TRBD1. Trimming cost V 5 bases and J 0 bases; bases outside gene matches: 3. The CDR3 consists of 15 residues. Germline CDR1 reads SGHAT; CDR2 reads FQNNGV. Here the CDR3 DNA reads TGTGCCAGCAGCGGACAGGGGTCTAGCACAGATACGCAGTATTTT. Its protein product is CASSGQGSSTDTQYF.

The chain employs TRBV11-2 and TRBJ1-5; TRBD1 aligns across 7 bases. The J segment lost 2 bases and the V segment lost 4 bases, leaving 11 bases of the junction unmatched. The CDR3 sequence is 17 residues long. Germline CDR1 and CDR2: SGHAT and FQNNGV. The CDR3 nucleotides read TGTGCCAGCAGCTCAGGTAACAGGGGTGAGGGCAATCAGCCCCAGCATTTT. As protein: CASSSGNRGEGNQPQHF.

The chain combines TRBV12-3 or TRBV12-4 with TRBJ2-5, with 9 bases fitting TRBD1. This CDR3 comprises 12 residues. V lost 8 bases to trimming and J lost 4 bases; unmatched junction nucleotides: 2. DNA of the CDR3: TGTGCCAGCGGACAGGGGCCAGAGACCCAGTACTTC. This translates into CASGQGPETQYF.

The rearrangement uses TRBV14 and TRBJ1-1, with a weak D call TRBD1 (6 bases). Trimming took off 4 bases at V and 0 bases at J, with 18 bases between the two ends. This CDR3 comprises 17 residues. Germline V gene data show CDR1 as SGHDN and CDR2 as FVKESK. CDR3 DNA sequence: TGTGCCAGCAGCCCGCCCACAGGGCGTTTGATGAACACTGAAGCTTTCTTT. Translating gives CASSPPTGRLMNTEAFF.

This clonotype was observed a few times. This chain uses TRBV11-2 with TRBJ2-5; a weak D match, TRBD2 (6 bases). The CDR3 has 16 residues. Trimming took off 4 bases at V and 1 base at J, with 16 bases between the two ends. Per germline, CDR1 SGHAT and CDR2 FQNNGV. CDR3 sequence (DNA): TGTGCCAGCAGCTCCTTGGGGGGTGACTTCCAAGAGACCCAGTACTTC. Its translation is CASSSLGGDFQETQYF.

The chain combines TRBV7-9 with TRBJ2-5, with 11 bases matching TRBD2. J was trimmed by 2 bases and V by 5 bases; bases with no gene match: 7. CDR1 and CDR2 from the germline V gene are SEHNR and FQNEAQ (reference sequence). The length of the CDR3 is 16 residues. CDR3 DNA: TGTGCCAGCAGCCCCCTGGGACTAGCGGTACAAGAGACCCAGTACTTC. Its translation is CASSPLGLAVQETQYF.

This rearrangement joins TRBV6-5 to TRBJ2-5; D might be TRBD1 (6 bases). Gene TRBJ2-7 matches the end of the DNA better, so the J call may be wrong. The CDR3 is 15 amino acids. CDR1 and CDR2 from the germline V gene are MNHEY and SVGAGI. CDR3: CASSYSRGIRYEQYF. The DNA of the CDR3 is TGTGCCAGCAGTTACTCGAGGGGGATTCGCTACGAGCAGTACTTC.

The chain combines TRBV6-5 with TRBJ1-1; D unclear. From germline, CDR1 is MNHEY and CDR2 SVGAGI. This CDR3 is 13 amino acids long. V gave up 6 bases and J gave up 7 bases, with 15 bases separating them. The CDR3 sequence is CASSHPGMGEAFF. CDR3 DNA: TGTGCCAGCAGCCACCCAGGAATGGGTGAAGCTTTCTTT.

The chain joins TRBV6-5 to TRBJ1-1; the D gene is possibly TRBD1 (5 bases). Trimming took 7 bases from V and 0 from J, leaving 9 bases between them. From germline, CDR1 is MNHEY and CDR2 SVGAGI. The CDR3 is 13 amino acids. This CDR3 reads CASKDSLNTEAFF. The CDR3 coding sequence is TGTGCCAGCAAAGACAGCTTGAACACTGAAGCTTTCTTT.

This chain joins TRBV5-5 and TRBJ2-5, with 8 bases identical to TRBD2. Trimming at V came to 2 bases and at J to 5 bases, leaving 11 bases not matched to a gene. The CDR3 extends over 16 amino acids. Germline CDR1 SGHKS, CDR2 YYEKEE (reference sequence). The CDR3 here is CASSLSLAGGVETQYF. The CDR3 nucleotides read TGTGCCAGCAGCTTAAGCCTGGCGGGGGGCGTGGAGACCCAGTACTTC.

The chain has TRBV9 and TRBJ2-1, with D possibly being TRBD2 (6 bases). Trimming left V 2 bases short and J 6 bases short, with 12 bases between. CDR1 and CDR2 (germline): SGDLS, YYNGEE. The CDR3 is 14 residues long. The chain's CDR3 is CASSVGLASNEQFF. In DNA form, the CDR3 reads TGTGCCAGCAGCGTTGGGCTAGCGTCCAATGAGCAGTTCTTC.

This clonotype has only a few counts. The V gene is TRBV7-2, the J gene TRBJ2-5; TRBD2 agrees at 7 bases. Germline trimming cut 1 base from V and 5 bases from J; bases unmatched to any gene: 7. The CDR3 covers 15 residues. CDR1 and CDR2 (germline): SGHTA, FQGNSA. The CDR3 DNA reads TGTGCCAGCAGCTTAGGAACTAGCGTTTTCGAGACCCAGTACTTC. Its protein is CASSLGTSVFETQYF.

The rearrangement uses TRBV4-1 and TRBJ2-7; TRBD2 aligns across 9 bases. The CDR3 totals 16 residues. Germline CDR1 and CDR2: MGHRA and YSYEKL. The J segment lost 3 bases and the V segment lost 2 bases, leaving 8 bases of the junction unmatched. The DNA for the CDR3 is TGCGCCAGCAGCCAAAACTCCCTAGCGGGAATCTACGAGCAGTACTTC. Translated: CASSQNSLAGIYEQYF.

Note on this clonotype: The junction departs from the called germline gene at one end, perhaps through a read error. V usage is TRBV10-3 and J usage is TRBJ2-3, with D possibly TRBD1 on 5 matching bases. From germline, CDR1 is ENHRY and CDR2 SYGVKD. This CDR3 contains 13 residues. CDR3 sequence: CAISEAGPDAQYF. As DNA, the CDR3 is TGTGCCATCAGTGAGGCAGGGCCAGATGCGCAGTATTTT.

The rearrangement joins TRBV15 to TRBJ1-2; D unresolved. Germline loops: CDR1 LNHNV, CDR2 YYDKDF (reference sequence). V was pared by 1 base and J by 6 bases, with 9 bases between. This CDR3 has 13 residues. Here the CDR3 DNA reads TGTGCCACCAGCAGAGGTGGCTACAATGGCTACACCTTC. Translating it yields CATSRGGYNGYTF.